Below, 17 T cell receptor beta chains from the same sample are listed, as sequenced in a study of T-cell reconstitution after alpha-beta-depleted transplantation in children. TCRbeta library construction was performed incorporating unique molecular identifiers. In TCRdb, the PCR reads were re-called with MiXCR into one record per CDR3 protein. The sample lists hundreds of thousands of distinct CDR3 sequences; about 10% were seen once. The specimen comprised PBMCs from the stem cell graft donor, sampled from the stem cell graft. The source of these receptors is a human donor who donated a stem cell graft to a child with acute myeloid leukemia.

This clonotype occurred a few times. The germline gene is not matched at one end of the junction; a read error may be the cause. This sequence joins TRBV3-1 and TRBJ2-7; tentatively, D is TRBD1 (6 bases). The CDR3 totals 14 residues. From germline, CDR1 is LGHDT and CDR2 YNNKEL (reference sequence). The DNA for the CDR3 is TGTGCCAGCAGCCAACCATCTACCGACAGGAGACTATGCTTC. It encodes CASSQPSTDRRLCF.

This chain uses TRBV7-8 with TRBJ2-7; the match to TRBD2 covers 13 bases. The V segment lost 0 bases and the J segment 6 bases; nucleotides outside the gene matches: 8. The CDR3 covers 17 residues. Germline V lookup: CDR1 SGHVS, CDR2 FQNEAQ. The CDR3 loop is CASSLALLAGGWGEQYF. CDR3 coding DNA: TGTGCCAGCAGCTTAGCGCTACTAGCGGGAGGGTGGGGCGAGCAGTACTTC.

The table lists this clonotype with a few counts. The chain combines TRBV11-2 with TRBJ1-5; the D gene is possibly TRBD1 (5 bases). The ends were cut back, 5 bases at V and 6 bases at J, with 11 bases in the middle. This CDR3 is built from 13 residues. From germline, CDR1 is SGHAT and CDR2 FQNNGV. The CDR3 here is CASSLRRGQPQHF. CDR3 in DNA: TGTGCCAGCAGCCTTAGAAGGGGTCAGCCCCAGCATTTT.

In this sample, this clonotype turned up a few times. V is TRBV29-1 and J is TRBJ1-1; D gene unclear. The V end was cut by 4 bases, the J end by 1 base, with 13 bases between. Germline CDR1 is SQVTM and CDR2 is ANQGSEA. The CDR3 sequence is 14 residues long. The CDR3 is CSVVVSGGNTEAFF. The CDR3 coding sequence is TGCAGCGTTGTGGTTTCGGGCGGGAACACTGAAGCTTTCTTT.

This clonotype was observed at least ten times. The V and J genes are TRBV30 and TRBJ2-7; possibly TRBD1 or TRBD2 for D (6 bases each). The CDR3 has 15 residues. Germline V gene data show CDR1 as GTSNPN and CDR2 as SVGIG (reference sequence). Trimming took 0 bases from V and 3 from J, leaving 15 bases between them. CDR3: CAWSVHSGGGYEQYF. The DNA of the CDR3 is TGTGCCTGGAGTGTACACTCCGGGGGCGGCTACGAGCAGTACTTC.

This clonotype was detected a few times. V gene TRBV20-1 combines with J gene TRBJ1-1; TRBD1 aligns across 7 bases. CDR3 length: 15 residues. Germline lookup yields CDR1 DFQATT and CDR2 SNEGSKA (reference sequence). With V trimmed by 3 bases and J by 1 base, 8 bases remained unmatched. CDR3 in amino acids: CSARIHQGGNTEAFF. The CDR3 bases are TGCAGTGCTAGGATCCATCAGGGGGGGAACACTGAAGCTTTCTTT.

V is TRBV6-4 and J is TRBJ2-3; D gene uncertain. V shed 2 bases and J shed 5 bases, with 8 bases lying between them. Germline V CDR1 and CDR2: MRHNA, SNTAGT. The CDR3 consists of 13 residues. The CDR3 spells CASSDELGDTQYF. DNA of the CDR3: TGTGCCAGCAGTGACGAACTGGGAGATACGCAGTATTTT.

This chain joins TRBV19 and TRBJ2-1, with 10 bases aligning to TRBD1. The CDR3 has 14 residues. With 4 bases clipped from V and 7 bases from J, the junction kept 4 bases outside the gene matches. Germline CDR1 and CDR2: LNHDA and SQIVND (reference sequence). CDR3 residues: CASSKGQGMNEQFF. In DNA, the CDR3 is TGTGCCAGTAGTAAGGGACAGGGGATGAATGAGCAGTTCTTC.

The V gene is TRBV15, the J gene TRBJ1-6, with D unclear. The CDR3 has 15 residues. V lost 3 bases, J lost 7 bases, and 13 bases lay in between. Germline CDR1 LNHNV, CDR2 YYDKDF (reference sequence). The CDR3 sequence: CATSSEGLGNSPLHF. The CDR3 nucleotides read TGTGCCACCAGCAGCGAGGGTTTAGGGAATTCACCCCTCCACTTT. Combining the CDR3 with reference TRBV15 and TRBJ1-6 gives the whole variable domain DAMVIQNPRYQVTQFGKPVTLSCSQTLNHNVMYWYQQKSSQAPKLLFHYYDKDFNNEADTPDNFQSRRPNTSFCFLDIRSPGLGDTAMYLCATSSEGLGNSPLHFGNGTRLTVT.

In its sample, this clonotype was seen a few times. This rearrangement joins TRBV9 to TRBJ2-3, with 11 bases matching TRBD2. Trimming at V came to 4 bases and at J to 3 bases, leaving 16 bases not matched to a gene. Germline V CDR1 and CDR2: SGDLS, YYNGEE. The CDR3 contains 19 residues. The DNA of the CDR3 is TGTGCCAGCAGCTCGACCAAGGGACTAGCGGTTAAAGGGACAGATACGCAGTATTTT. It specifies CASSSTKGLAVKGTDTQYF.

V usage is TRBV9 and J usage is TRBJ2-1; 12 bases are a match to TRBD2. CDR3 length: 19 residues. The V gene's germline CDR1 is SGDLS and CDR2 YYNGEE. V lost 1 base, J lost 2 bases, and 10 bases stayed unmatched. CDR3 amino acids: CASSVRGPGTSGPYNEQFF. In DNA form, the CDR3 reads TGTGCCAGCAGCGTAAGGGGCCCCGGGACTAGCGGGCCCTACAATGAGCAGTTCTTC.

The chain is built from TRBV6-4 and TRBJ2-3; TRBD1 agrees at 7 bases. The CDR3 consists of 17 residues. V lost 3 bases and J lost 4; bases outside the gene matches: 13. Germline V gene lookup returns CDR1 MRHNA and CDR2 SNTAGT. CDR3 coding DNA: TGTGCCAGCAGTGATCCGCGACAGGGCTTTCTCTCAGATACGCAGTATTTT. Translation gives CASSDPRQGFLSDTQYF.

This clonotype was seen a few times. The V call is TRBV7-6, the J call TRBJ2-7; 8 nucleotides align to TRBD1. CDR1 and CDR2 (germline): SGHVS, FNYEAQ. The CDR3 consists of 15 residues. The ends lost 3 bases at V and 3 bases at J; junction bases unmatched: 7. The CDR3 is CASSLTGQGHYEQYF. The CDR3 bases are TGTGCCAGCAGCTTGACTGGACAGGGCCACTACGAGCAGTACTTC. The variable domain in full, with the rest retrieved from reference TRBV7-6 and TRBJ2-7, is GAGVSQSPRYKVTKRGQDVALRCDPISGHVSLYWYRQALGQGPEFLTYFNYEAQQDKSGLPNDRFSAERPEGSISTLTIQRTEQRDSAMYRCASSLTGQGHYEQYFGPGTRLTVT.

This clonotype was seen only a few times. The chain links TRBV25-1 to TRBJ2-1; no firm D call. Trimming left V 7 bases short and J 9 bases short, with 10 bases between. Germline values: CDR1 MGHDK, CDR2 SYGVNS. The CDR3 totals 11 residues. The CDR3 DNA sequence: TGTGCCAGCATGCGGATAGGTGAGCAGTTCTTC. Its translation: CASMRIGEQFF.

This clonotype was counted ten times or more. V and J are TRBV28 and TRBJ2-7; no clear D gene. Per the germline V gene, CDR1 is MDHEN and CDR2 is SYDVKM. This CDR3 is 11 amino acids long. V was shortened by 6 bases and J by 4 bases, with 7 bases between the two germline ends. The CDR3, as DNA: TGTGCCAGCAGGGCCATTTACGAGCAGTACTTC. Encoded protein: CASRAIYEQYF.

The V and J genes are TRBV5-6 and TRBJ2-2, with 11 bases matching TRBD2. Germline V CDR1 and CDR2: SGHDT, YYEEEE. The CDR3 consists of 17 residues. V dropped 5 bases and J dropped 0; count of bases not matched to a gene: 6. The chain's CDR3 is CASRPTSGSSNTGELFF. CDR3 coding DNA: TGTGCCAGCAGACCTACTAGCGGGAGTTCGAACACCGGGGAGCTGTTTTTT.

This clonotype occurred many times. This chain uses TRBV20-1 with TRBJ2-1; 12 bases are shared with TRBD2. J was trimmed by 2 bases and V by 6 bases; bases with no gene match: 14. Germline lookup yields CDR1 DFQATT and CDR2 SNEGSKA (reference sequence). The CDR3 extends over 18 amino acids. The CDR3 loop is CSAEDSGPSGGAYNEQFF. The CDR3 bases are TGCAGTGCGGAAGACAGCGGCCCTAGCGGGGGGGCCTACAATGAGCAGTTCTTC.